This T cell receptor (beta chain) was captured in a study of cytomegalovirus exposure and HLA in healthy donors. Whole-study findings and limits: Trimming of TCR beta V- and J-genes showed a link, identified in a later analysis, to a missense DCLRE1C variant. DRB1 had the most TCR associations and HLA-C the fewest, a later analysis found, with rates varying by HLA locus. Later findings reportedly placed an Asian-associated ancestry cluster below the approximately 620-donor mean for N-insertions. Cytomegalovirus association was assigned to approximately 180 TCR beta chains.

Between the trimmed V and J ends, which lost 1 base and 6 bases, there was a span of 13 bases. Per the germline V gene, CDR1 is LNHNV and CDR2 is YYDKDF (reference sequence). This CDR3 comprises 15 residues. Turning to this clone: What it binds is not known.

The PCR had 60 Vbeta and 13 Jbeta primers. The assay was immunoSEQ multiplex PCR, and TCRdb's table has in-frame clones only and misses some. The top ten hold approximately 10% of the sample, which has about 130,000 clones, 75% to 85% seen once. V gene TRBV15 combines with J gene TRBJ1-5; possible D gene TRBD1, 5 bases. The sequencing sample was made of PBMCs. The sequence came from a man aged 25-45 years in good health and CMV-seropositive. The CDR3 sequence is CATSRVEGRGQPQHF. Written as DNA, the CDR3 is TGTGCCACCAGCAGAGTGGAGGGGCGGGGTCAGCCCCAGCATTTT.